One T cell receptor (beta chain) is described in this entry. Any history of autoimmune disease or systemic immunosuppression disqualified patients. The investigators sampled blood at baseline, at cycle 4 day 1, and at cycle 7 day 1. Trimming removed 10 bases at V and 4 bases at J, with 20 bases between. The CDR3 has 15 residues. The germline V gene encodes CDR1 MNHEY and CDR2 SVGAGI. These data belong to a study of OX40 agonist ivuxolimab in advanced cancers. The method was immunoSEQ multiplex PCR; TCRdb's version includes in-frame clones alone and lacks a portion of them. The sample consists of just over 60,000 clones, roughly nine tenths of them appearing once.

Sequences were derived from CD4+ or CD8+ T cells sorted from blood, sampled in a trial of the OX40 agonist ivuxolimab. This chain uses TRBV6-5 with TRBJ1-3; D might be TRBD1 (5 bases). This receptor was taken from an adult with an advanced solid tumor such as melanoma, head and neck, liver or kidney cancer. The CDR3 nucleotides are TGTGCCACCCTACCCCCAGGGTCTGCGGGAAACACCATATATTTT. It is translated as CATLPPGSAGNTIYF.